This T cell receptor (beta chain) is drawn from a study of monozygotic twins with cystic fibrosis. Study-wide background: Libraries were built from three micrograms of fragmented DNA using about 14 PCR cycles. Findings and caveats of the study: In 13 of 16 pairs, V gene usage was closest to the co-twin's. Low clonality (median around 0.0096) suggested a mostly naive repertoire.

Note on this clone: The antigen is not known.

Assay: immunoSEQ multiplex PCR; the TCRdb copy retains only in-frame clones and omits some. The sample has over 20,000 clones; over 95% are singletons. Sequenced material: blood. This TCR was sampled from a girl aged 5-17 years with cystic fibrosis.

As DNA, the CDR3 is TGTGCCAGCAGGGCGGGACTTCCCGGGGAGCTGTTTTTT. Amino acids: CASRAGLPGELFF. The rearrangement joins TRBV6-1 to TRBJ2-2; D is possibly TRBD2 (6 bases). This CDR3 region has 13 residues. Germline CDR1 reads MNHNS; CDR2 reads SASEGT. Trimming removed 6 bases at V and 6 bases at J, with 11 bases between.